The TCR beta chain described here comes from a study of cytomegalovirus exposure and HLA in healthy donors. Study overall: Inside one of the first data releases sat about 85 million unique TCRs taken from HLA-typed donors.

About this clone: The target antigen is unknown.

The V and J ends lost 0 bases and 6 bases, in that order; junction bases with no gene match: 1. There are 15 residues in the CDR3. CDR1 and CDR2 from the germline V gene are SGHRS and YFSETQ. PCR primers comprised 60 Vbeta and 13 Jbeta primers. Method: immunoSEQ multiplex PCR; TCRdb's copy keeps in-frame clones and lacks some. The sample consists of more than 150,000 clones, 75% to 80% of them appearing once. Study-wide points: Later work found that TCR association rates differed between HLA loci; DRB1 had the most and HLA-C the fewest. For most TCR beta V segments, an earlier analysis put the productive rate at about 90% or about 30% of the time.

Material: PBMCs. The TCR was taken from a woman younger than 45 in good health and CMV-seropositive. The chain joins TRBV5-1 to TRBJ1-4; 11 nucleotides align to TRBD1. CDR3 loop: CASSLEGQGDEKLFF. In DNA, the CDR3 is TGCGCCAGCAGCTTGGAGGGACAGGGGGATGAAAAACTGTTTTTT.